This section outlines one TCR beta chain sequence together with its context. The antigen is unknown. These data are taken from a study of identical twins. The germline CDR1 and CDR2 sequences are MDHEN and SYDVKM. The CDR3 runs to 16 residues. With V trimmed by 2 bases and J by 2 bases, 6 bases remained unmatched. Whole-study results and caveats: Sequences that were out-of-frame, alpha and twin-shared displayed an excess of low generation probability. Fewer insertions marked abundant cord blood beta clonotypes; young adult naive trended weakly, memory not at all.

TCRdb re-derived calls from the 5' RACE reads in MiXCR, one entry per CDR3 protein. Of hundreds of thousands of distinct CDR3 sequences in the sample, 8.5% to 9.5% are singletons; the top ten hold roughly 0.9%. These same data were also listed under a study on yellow fever vaccine responses in identical twins. That work states: Reportedly, the response of twins' T cells to the vaccine seemed partly convergent, partly personalized.

The rearrangement links TRBV28 to TRBJ2-3; 8 positions agree with TRBD2. The origin of this receptor is a woman younger than 30 in good health. The sequencing sample was made of PBMCs. CDR3 region: CASSLGRGEITDTQYF. CDR3 nucleotide sequence: TGTGCCAGCAGTTTAGGGCGGGGGGAAATCACAGATACGCAGTATTTT. The variable domain in full, completed from reference TRBV28 and TRBJ2-3, reads DVKVTQSSRYLVKRTGEKVFLECVQDMDHENMFWYRQDPGLGLRLIYFSYDVKMKEKGDIPEGYSVSREKKERFSLILESASTNQTSMYLCASSLGRGEITDTQYFGPGTRLTVL.